This T cell receptor beta chain was obtained from a study of CD4+ T cells in melanoma (dated by TCRdb to 2021 to 2024). For the wider study: Neoantigen-specific CD4+ T cells in human melanoma were investigated in the study. What the study reported, not specific to this receptor: According to the report, neoantigen-specific CD4+ T cells in melanoma displayed diverse differentiation states. The report described a correlation between neoantigen-specific CD4+ T cells and the function of CD8+ T cells, macrophages and B cells.

From the cysteine through the phenylalanine, the CDR3 covers 15 amino acids. This entry keeps only the CDR3 DNA: 45 bases, framed from base 1. V loses 6 bases, J loses 1 base, and the germline ends lie 13 bases apart. As encoded in the germline V gene, CDR1 is SGHTA while CDR2 is FQGNSA. Donors were patients with melanoma. The library relied on the immunoSEQ multiplex PCR assay. The table comes from immuneACCESS by way of TCRdb, which keeps in-frame sequences with V and J called. Part of the clones is missing from these tables; in studies checked, under half for an unresolved V gene and the rest for unknown reasons. The sample table lists nearly 50,000 clones, 75% to 90% of them with a count of one. 12% of the sample goes to the ten largest clones. With respect to this clone: No cognate antigen has been identified for it. Base qualities are not at hand, and no much larger clone is one base apart.

The sequence joins TRBV7-2 to TRBJ1-5; the D gene identity is not certain. Sequenced sample: peripheral blood. This TCR was sampled from a human donor with melanoma. The DNA sequence is as follows: TGTGCCAGCAGAACCGGACGGAAAAGCAATCAGCCCCAGCATTTT. Its coded protein is CASRTGRKSNQPQHF.